This T cell receptor beta chain appears in the sequencing data of a study of blood T cell repertoires in COVID-19. Turning to the study itself: Spain, Italy and the United States supplied samples that represented acute and convalescent COVID-19. PBMCs, B-cell-depleted T cells, or T cells were the source of the cDNA or gDNA that made up the material.

Trimming took 2 bases from V and 0 from J, leaving 11 bases between them. Per the germline V gene, CDR1 is KGHSH and CDR2 is LQKENI. The CDR3 consists of 16 residues. How the authors handled the data: Estimates of nucleated cell counts were drawn from the amplification of reference gene primers. Assay used: immunoSEQ multiplex PCR; TCRdb lists only in-frame clones, some missing. V, J and clone size were drawn from that table, and D and trimming were deduced from the DNA. The sample shows about 140,000 clones, 70% to 90% of them seen only once. The sequence came from a man in his sixties or seventies with acute or convalescent COVID-19. This chain connects TRBV18 to TRBJ2-1, with D possibly TRBD1 on 6 matching bases. The sample comprised peripheral blood. CDR3 nucleotides: TGTGCCAGCTCACCAAGGCAGGACAGCTCCTACAATGAGCAGTTCTTC. This encodes CASSPRQDSSYNEQFF.